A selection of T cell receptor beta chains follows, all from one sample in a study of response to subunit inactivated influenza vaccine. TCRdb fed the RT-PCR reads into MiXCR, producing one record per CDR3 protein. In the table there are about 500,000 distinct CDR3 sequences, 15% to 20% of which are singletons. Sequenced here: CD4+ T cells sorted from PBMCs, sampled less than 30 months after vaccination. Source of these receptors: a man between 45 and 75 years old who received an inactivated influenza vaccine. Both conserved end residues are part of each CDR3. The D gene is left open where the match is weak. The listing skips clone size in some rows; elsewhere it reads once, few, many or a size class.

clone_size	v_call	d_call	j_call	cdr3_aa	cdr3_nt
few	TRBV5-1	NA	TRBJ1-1	CASSLGTEGGNTEAFF	TGCGCCAGCAGCTTGGGGACCGAGGGGGGCAACACTGAAGCTTTCTTT
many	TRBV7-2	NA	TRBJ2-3	CASSLGRLGADTQYF	TGTGCCAGCAGCTTAGGACGATTGGGGGCAGATACGCAGTATTTT
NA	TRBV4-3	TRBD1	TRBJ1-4	CASSQDRGTVNEKLFF	TGCGCCAGCAGCCAAGATCGGGGGACAGTTAATGAAAAACTGTTTTTT
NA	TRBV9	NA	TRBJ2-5	CASSGGVQDPYQETQYF	TGTGCCAGCAGCGGGGGTGTTCAGGACCCGTACCAAGAGACCCAGTACTTC
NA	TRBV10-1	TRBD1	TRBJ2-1	CASSGPRTGSYNEQFF	TGCGCCAGCAGTGGACCCCGGACAGGCTCCTACAATGAGCAGTTCTTC
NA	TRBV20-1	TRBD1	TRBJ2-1	CSASGQGAVNEQFF	TGCAGTGCTTCGGGACAGGGGGCGGTTAATGAGCAGTTCTTC
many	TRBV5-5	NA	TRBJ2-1	CASSLLGDYEQFF	TGTGCCAGCAGCTTGTTGGGGGACTATGAGCAGTTCTTC
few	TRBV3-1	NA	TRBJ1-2	CASSQEQGNGYTF	TGTGCCAGCAGCCAAGAACAGGGAAATGGCTACACCTTC
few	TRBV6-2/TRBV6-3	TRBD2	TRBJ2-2	CASRPPSGTTSPSSGELFF	TGTGCCAGCAGACCACCCTCCGGGACTACCAGCCCCTCGAGTGGGGAGCTGTTTTTT
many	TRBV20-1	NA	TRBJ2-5	CSARGIPGHQLQETQYF	TGCAGTGCTAGAGGAATACCGGGACACCAATTACAAGAGACCCAGTACTTC